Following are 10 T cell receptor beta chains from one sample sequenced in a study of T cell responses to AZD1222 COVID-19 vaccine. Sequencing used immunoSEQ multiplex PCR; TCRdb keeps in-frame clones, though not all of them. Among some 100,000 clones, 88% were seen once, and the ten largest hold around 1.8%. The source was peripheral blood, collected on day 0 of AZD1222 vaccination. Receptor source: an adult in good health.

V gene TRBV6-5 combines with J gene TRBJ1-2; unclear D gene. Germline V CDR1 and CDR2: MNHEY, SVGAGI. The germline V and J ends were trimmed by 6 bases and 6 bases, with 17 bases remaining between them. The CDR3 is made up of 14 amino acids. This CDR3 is CASRKSYWVDGYTF. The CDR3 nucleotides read TGTGCCAGCAGAAAGAGCTACTGGGTCGATGGCTACACCTTC.

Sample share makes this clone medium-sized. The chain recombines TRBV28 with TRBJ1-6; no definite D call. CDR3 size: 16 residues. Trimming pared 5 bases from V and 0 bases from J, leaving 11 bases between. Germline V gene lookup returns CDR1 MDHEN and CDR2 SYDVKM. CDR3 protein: CASSAGYTSYNSPLHF. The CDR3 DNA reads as TGTGCCAGCAGTGCCGGGTACACCTCCTATAATTCACCCCTCCACTTT. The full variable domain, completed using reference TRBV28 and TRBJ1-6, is DVKVTQSSRYLVKRTGEKVFLECVQDMDHENMFWYRQDPGLGLRLIYFSYDVKMKEKGDIPEGYSVSREKKERFSLILESASTNQTSMYLCASSAGYTSYNSPLHFGNGTRLTVT.

The CDR3, as DNA: TGTGCCTGGAGCGCCACCGGACAGGGAAGGGAAAAACTGTTTTTT. It encodes CAWSATGQGREKLFF. The chain employs TRBV30 and TRBJ1-4; 8 bases match TRBD1. The V segment lost 3 bases and the J segment 8 bases; nucleotides outside the gene matches: 11. This CDR3 spans 15 amino acids. The germline V gene has CDR1 GTSNPN and CDR2 SVGIG (reference sequence).

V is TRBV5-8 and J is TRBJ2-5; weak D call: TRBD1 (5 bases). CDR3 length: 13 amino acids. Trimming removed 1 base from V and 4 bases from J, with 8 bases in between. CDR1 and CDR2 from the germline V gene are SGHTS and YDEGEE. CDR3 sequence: CASSLSGLETQYF. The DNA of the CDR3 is TGTGCCAGCAGCTTGTCAGGGTTAGAGACCCAGTACTTC.

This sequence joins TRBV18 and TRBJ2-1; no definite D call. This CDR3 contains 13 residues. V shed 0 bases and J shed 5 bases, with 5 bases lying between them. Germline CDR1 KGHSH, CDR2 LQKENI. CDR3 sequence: CASSPPSNNEQFF. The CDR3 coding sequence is TGTGCCAGCTCACCACCCAGCAACAATGAGCAGTTCTTC.

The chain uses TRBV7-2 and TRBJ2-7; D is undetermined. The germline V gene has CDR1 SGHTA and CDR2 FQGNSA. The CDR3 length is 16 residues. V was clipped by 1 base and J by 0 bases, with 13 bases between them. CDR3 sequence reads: CASSLVFLPSSYEQYF. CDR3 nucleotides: TGTGCCAGCAGCTTAGTATTCCTCCCGAGCTCCTACGAGCAGTACTTC. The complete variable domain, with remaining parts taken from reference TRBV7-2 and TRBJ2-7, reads GAGVSQSPSNKVTEKGKDVELRCDPISGHTALYWYRQSLGQGLEFLIYFQGNSAPDKSGLPSDRFSAERTGGSVSTLTIQRTQQEDSAVYLCASSLVFLPSSYEQYFGPGTRLTVT.

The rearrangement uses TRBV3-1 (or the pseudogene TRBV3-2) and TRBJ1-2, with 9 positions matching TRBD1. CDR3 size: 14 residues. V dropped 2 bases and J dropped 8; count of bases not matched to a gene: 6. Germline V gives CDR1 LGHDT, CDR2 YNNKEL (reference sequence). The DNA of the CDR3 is TGTGCCAGCAGCCAACGGGACAGGGTTGCCGGCTACACCTTC. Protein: CASSQRDRVAGYTF.

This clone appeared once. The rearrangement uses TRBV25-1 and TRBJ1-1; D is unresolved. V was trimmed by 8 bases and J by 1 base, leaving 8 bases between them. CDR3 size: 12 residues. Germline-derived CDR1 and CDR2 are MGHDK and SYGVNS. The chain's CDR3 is CASDNGNTEAFF. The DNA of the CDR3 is TGTGCCAGCGATAACGGGAACACTGAAGCTTTCTTT.

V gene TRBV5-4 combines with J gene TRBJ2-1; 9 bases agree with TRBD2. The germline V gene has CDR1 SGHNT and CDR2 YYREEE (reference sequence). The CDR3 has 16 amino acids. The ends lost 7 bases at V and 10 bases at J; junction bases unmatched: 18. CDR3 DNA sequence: TGTGCCAGCTGGAAGAGCGGGAGGACCGATGGGGGGGAGCAGTTCTTC. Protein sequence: CASWKSGRTDGGEQFF.

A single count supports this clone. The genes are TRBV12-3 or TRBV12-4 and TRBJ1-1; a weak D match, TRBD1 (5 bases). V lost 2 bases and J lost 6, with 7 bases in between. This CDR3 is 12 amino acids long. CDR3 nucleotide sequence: TGTGCCAGCAGTTTAATGGGGGCTGAAGCTTTCTTT. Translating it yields CASSLMGAEAFF.